Reported below is one T cell receptor (beta chain). The CDR3 has 13 residues. Trimming shortened V by 2 bases and J by 7 bases, and 8 bases separated the two germline ends. Germline CDR1 and CDR2: SNHLY and FYNNEI. The data are from a study of blood T cell repertoires in COVID-19. TCRdb's copy holds only in-frame clones and misses some; the assay was immunoSEQ multiplex PCR. The sample carries some 65,000 clones, 74% recorded once. The sample comprised peripheral blood. The sequence was collected from a woman of 80 years or more with acute or convalescent COVID-19. This sequence joins TRBV2 and TRBJ2-2; D is perhaps TRBD2 (6 bases). The CDR3 region is CASSELAFGELFF. CDR3 coding DNA: TGTGCCAGCAGTGAACTAGCGTTCGGGGAGCTGTTTTTT. Drawing the rest from reference TRBV2 and TRBJ2-2, the complete variable domain is EPEVTQTPSHQVTQMGQEVILRCVPISNHLYFYWYRQILGQKVEFLVSFYNNEISEKSEIFDDQFSVERPDGSNFTLKIRSTKLEDSAMYFCASSELAFGELFFGEGSRLTVL.